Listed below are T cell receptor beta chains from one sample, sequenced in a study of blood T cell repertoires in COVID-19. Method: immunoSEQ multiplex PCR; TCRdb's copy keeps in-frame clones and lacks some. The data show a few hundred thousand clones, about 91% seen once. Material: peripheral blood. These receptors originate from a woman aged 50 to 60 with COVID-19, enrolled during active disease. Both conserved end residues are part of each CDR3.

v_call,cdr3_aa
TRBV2,CASSGLPGETQYF
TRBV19,CASSIDVLTGREKLFF
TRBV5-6,CASSSGQGRGEKLFF
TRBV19,CATRRGGSGNTIYF
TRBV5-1,CASRAGQGANEQFF
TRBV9,CASSPRPLAGGYQETQYF
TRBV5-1,CASSPQGASGEQYF
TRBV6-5,CASSSKSGRDTQYF
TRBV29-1,CSVDSRDRGHYGYTF
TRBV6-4,CASSEGLTDTQYF
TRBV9,CASSVGGAGADTQYF
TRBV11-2,CASSFTGAGNTIYF
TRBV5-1,CASSMAGDGYTF
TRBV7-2,CASSLTGHLNYGYTF
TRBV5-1,CASSLSYTGGTEAFF
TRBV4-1,CASSLRWTGQEEQYF
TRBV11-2,CASSLVLAGVDTQYF
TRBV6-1,CASSELGVQSNQPQHF
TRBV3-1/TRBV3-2,CASSQGAGSYNEQFF
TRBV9,CASSAGHLKSEQYF
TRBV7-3,CASSLTYRGRDYGYTF
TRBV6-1,CASSDPGQGSSGNTIYF
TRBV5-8,CASSWGTGSTEAFF
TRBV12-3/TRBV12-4,CASSSSQYGYTF
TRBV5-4,CASSRTRGLETQYF
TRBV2,CASIHWTGFSDEQYF
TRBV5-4,CASSLTASGEKLFF
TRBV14,CASSQEWGVNEQFF
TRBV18,CASSLRRGLGTGELFF
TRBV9,CASSAAGTGPNTEAFF
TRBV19,CASSIRDTNTEAFF
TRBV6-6,CASTLGQGEQYF
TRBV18,CASSPPDRGTAFF